This T cell receptor (beta chain) appears in the sequencing data of a study of shared clonotypes between healthy human individuals. Study background: Aged between 18 and 49, the donors were two women and three men.

Deep-level running was used for the assay. Clones were sequenced by immunoSEQ multiplex PCR, and TCRdb holds only the in-frame ones, with some missing. This table holds under 1,900,000 clones, less than 99% found once. The specimen was naive CD4+ T cells sorted from blood. As to subset: CD45RA+ positively selected. The sequence came from a man aged 25 to 40 in good health.

This CDR3 is CASSIGTRNEQYF. The CDR3 coding sequence is TGTGCCAGTAGTATAGGGACTAGAAACGAGCAGTACTTC. The chain employs TRBV19 and TRBJ2-7, with 7 bases lining up with TRBD2. J was trimmed by 5 bases and V by 1 base; bases with no gene match: 2. The germline V gene has CDR1 LNHDA and CDR2 SQIVND (reference sequence). The CDR3 extends over 13 amino acids.